This is a list of T cell receptor beta chains from one sample in a study of molecular identifiers for immune sequencing clone quantification. One entry per CDR3 protein, called by TCRdb with MiXCR from the PCR reads. The repertoire includes just over 95,000 distinct CDR3 sequences, 24% of them detected once, and 0.94% sits in the top ten. The material sequenced was naive CD8+ T cells from blood, with Jurkat cell RNA spiked in. The receptors were gathered from a human donor in good health. Some libraries in this study had Jurkat cell RNA spiked in. The CDR3 runs from the conserved cysteine through the conserved F or W. A D gene is named only where the DNA matches it firmly. Rows may omit the clone size; those that give it use once, few, many or a size class.

v_call	clone_size	d_call	cdr3_length	j_call	cdr3_nt	cdr3_aa
TRBV27	NA	NA	14	TRBJ1-4	TGTGCCAGCAGTTTACTGAGCGGTCATGAAAAACTGCTTTTT	CASSLLSGHEKLLF
TRBV7-9	NA	NA	16	TRBJ2-7	TGTGCCAGCACCCATCCGGGTAGTAATCTTTCCTACGAGCAGTACTTC	CASTHPGSNLSYEQYF
TRBV3-1	many	TRBD2	16	TRBJ2-3	TGTGCCAGCAGCCCGTCACTAGCGGGGGGGCCAGATACGCAGTATTTT	CASSPSLAGGPDTQYF
TRBV5-3	NA	NA	14	TRBJ2-7	TGTGCCAGCAGCCCGGGACTCCGGATGGACGAGCAGTACTTC	CASSPGLRMDEQYF
TRBV13	many	NA	13	TRBJ2-3	TGTGCCAGCAGCTTGCTAGCAGGAGATACGCAGTATTTT	CASSLLAGDTQYF
TRBV3-1	NA	NA	14	TRBJ2-2	TGTGCCAGCAGCCCGGGACCGCGGACCGGGGAGCTGTTTTTT	CASSPGPRTGELFF
TRBV7-9	many	NA	15	TRBJ2-3	TGTGCCAGCAGCTTAGAACCTTCCTCCCCCGATACGCAGTATTTT	CASSLEPSSPDTQYF
TRBV4-3	many	TRBD2	17	TRBJ2-1	TGCGCCAGCAGCCAAGACGGGACTAGCGGGAGTTACAATGAGCAGTTCTTC	CASSQDGTSGSYNEQFF
TRBV5-4	few	NA	15	TRBJ1-2	TGTGCCAGCAGCTTAATGGGACAAGCTCTTTATGGCTACACCTTC	CASSLMGQALYGYTF
TRBV6-5	many	TRBD1	16	TRBJ1-1	TGTGCCAGCAGTTACCAGACAGGGGGGTTCGGCACTGAAGCTTTCTTT	CASSYQTGGFGTEAFF
TRBV28	many	TRBD1	15	TRBJ2-2	TGTGCCAGCAGTTCGACAGGGTCCTACACCGGGGAGCTGTTTTTT	CASSSTGSYTGELFF
TRBV19	few	NA	15	TRBJ1-5	TGTGCCAGTAGTACCTCGGGGTATAGCAATCAGCCCCAGCATTTT	CASSTSGYSNQPQHF